This TCR beta chain was sequenced for a study of early T cells in non-severe SARS-CoV-2 infection. TCRdb called the 5' RACE reads again in MiXCR, with one record for every CDR3 protein. The data contain about 30,000 distinct CDR3 sequences, 4.5% to 7% of them seen just once; the ten biggest clones take up around 6.8%. The CDR3 runs to 14 residues. CDR1 MDHEN and CDR2 SYDVKM come from the germline V gene. V shed 4 bases and J 2 bases; nucleotides not matched to a gene: 5. This receptor was identified in an adult who was a healthcare worker with PCR-confirmed SARS-CoV-2 infection or an uninfected control (not recorded which). The chain recombines TRBV28 with TRBJ2-7; 7 bases fit TRBD1. What was sequenced was whole blood. DNA for the CDR3: TGTGCCAGCAGTTCTATGACAGGGACCTACGAGCAGTACTTC. Amino acid sequence: CASSSMTGTYEQYF.